The rows below give T cell receptor beta chains drawn from one sample of a study of persistence of HIV-infected CD4 T cells. No cognate antigen is known for these TCRs. Assay: immunoSEQ multiplex PCR; the TCRdb copy retains only in-frame clones and omits some. Altogether 35,000 to 45,000 clones are present, about 91% being singletons, with the ten largest covering approximately 1.2%. This material consisted of CD4+ T cells sorted from PBMCs after roughly 20-hour stimulation, taken from a patient who received antiretroviral therapy. The receptors originated from an adult man with HIV who was CMV-seropositive. Both conserved end residues are trimmed from each CDR3.

v_gene | CDR3aa
TRBV25-1 | ASSESQGRDQPQH
TRBV30 | AWIPGTANTEAF
TRBV11-2 | ASSLERSAEAF
TRBV2 | ASSLAGVYNEQF
TRBV27 | ASSGRLTANTGELF
TRBV27 | ASSPNRGPNQPQH
TRBV30 | AWSVRRTGQGDGYT
TRBV29-1 | SGGPAGSRGLDGYT
TRBV30 | AWSLPGQSFNSPLH
TRBV5-1 | ASKNRDTGPGELF
TRBV18 | ASSEGLNTEAF
TRBV12-3/TRBV12-4 | ASSGQRNQPQH
TRBV7-6 | ASSLAGSSGNTIY
TRBV3-1/TRBV3-2 | ASSQDGGSINEKLF
TRBV10-3 | AISSGGGTDTQY
TRBV6-6 | ASSRNPGGAAYTEAF
TRBV19 | ASRSRERATNEKLF
TRBV11-3 | ASSLQAGYEQY
TRBV5-1 | ASSLAQYGYT
TRBV3-1/TRBV3-2 | ASSQASTLGQPQH
TRBV27 | ASSSPGETSYEQY
TRBV2 | ASSMGQTTDTQY
TRBV10-3 | AISEEGQGRTEAF
TRBV9 | ASSPTTSGRTDTQY
TRBV25-1 | ASSESDRYSGNTIY
TRBV11-3 | ASSEGRTVQETQY
TRBV12-5 | ASGADSGNTIY
TRBV6-1 | ASSEKPGGYGYT
TRBV6-5 | ASRLQGANYGYT
TRBV6-5 | ASSYSGLFGGTQY
TRBV6-5 | ATRESGSYGYT
TRBV15 | ATSRVTGAGELF
TRBV15 | ATSWGLGNQPQH
TRBV18 | ASSPSGSSYEQY
TRBV5-1 | ASSYALLGGKETQY
TRBV11-3 | ASTFATGGWDTGELF
TRBV4-1 | ASSHSTGYEQY
TRBV18 | ASSPRGGETSYEQY
TRBV7-2 | ASSLSQGVGLETQY
TRBV27 | ASSSLRGLTYNEQF
TRBV19 | ASNKGAGVADTQY
TRBV7-9 | ASSLATGPGKRFLGYT
TRBV29-1 | SVGQNYGYT
TRBV15 | ATSRDLSGNREANYGYT
TRBV5-1 | ASSLKGGRSKTDTQY
TRBV11-2 | ASSFDRGGYGYT